Reported below is one T cell receptor beta chain. The antigen is not known. CDR1 and CDR2 from the germline V gene are SEHNR and FQNEAQ (reference sequence). The CDR3 consists of 14 residues. V lost 1 base and J lost 11, with 15 bases in between. The TCRbeta library was prepared with unique molecular identifiers. Each CDR3 protein gets one entry after TCRdb re-called the PCR reads with MiXCR. The repertoire has more than 200,000 distinct CDR3 sequences, about 26% of them found once; the top ten carry about 2.6%. This record comes from a study of T-cell reconstitution after alpha-beta-depleted transplantation in children. Study-wide results and limits: At around two months after transplant, the alpha-beta T cells were reportedly derived from several hundred expanded clones that came from non-depleted graft cells. It was newly produced T cells that mostly accounted for T-cell counts and diversity one year after transplant.

The sample in question was PBMCs, obtained before TCRalphabeta/CD19-depleted stem cell transplant. The rearrangement links TRBV7-9 to TRBJ2-1, with TRBD2 as a possible D gene (5 bases). The sequence was collected from a girl aged 2 to 9 with Fanconi anemia, due to receive a stem cell transplant. The CDR3 region is CASSLGYLADQQFF. The DNA for the CDR3 is TGTGCCAGCAGCTTAGGCTACCTAGCAGATCAGCAGTTCTTC.